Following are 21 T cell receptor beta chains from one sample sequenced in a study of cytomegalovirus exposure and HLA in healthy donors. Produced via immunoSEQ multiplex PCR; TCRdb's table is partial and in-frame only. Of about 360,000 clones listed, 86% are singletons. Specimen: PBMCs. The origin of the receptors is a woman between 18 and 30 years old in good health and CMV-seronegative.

CDR3 in amino acids: CASKKDGGYGYTF. The CDR3 DNA reads as TGTGCCAGTAAAAAAGACGGGGGCTATGGCTACACCTTC. The V call is TRBV19, the J call TRBJ1-2; weak D call: TRBD1 (5 bases). The CDR3 consists of 13 residues. Germline V gives CDR1 LNHDA, CDR2 SQIVND (reference sequence). V dropped 7 bases and J dropped 4 bases, with 13 bases sitting between them.

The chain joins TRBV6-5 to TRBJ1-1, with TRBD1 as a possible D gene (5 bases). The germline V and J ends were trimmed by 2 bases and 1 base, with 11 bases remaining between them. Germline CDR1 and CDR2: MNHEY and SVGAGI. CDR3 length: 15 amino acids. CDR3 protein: CASSYTAGQNTEAFF. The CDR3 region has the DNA TGTGCCAGCAGTTACACGGCCGGACAGAACACTGAAGCTTTCTTT.

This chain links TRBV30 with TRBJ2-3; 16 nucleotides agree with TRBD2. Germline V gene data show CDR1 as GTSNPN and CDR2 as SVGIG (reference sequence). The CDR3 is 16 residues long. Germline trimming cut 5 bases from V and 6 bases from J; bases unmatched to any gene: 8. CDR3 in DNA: TGTGCCTGGGCAGAGGGACTAGCGGGGGGGACCGATACGCAGTATTTT. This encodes CAWAEGLAGGTDTQYF.

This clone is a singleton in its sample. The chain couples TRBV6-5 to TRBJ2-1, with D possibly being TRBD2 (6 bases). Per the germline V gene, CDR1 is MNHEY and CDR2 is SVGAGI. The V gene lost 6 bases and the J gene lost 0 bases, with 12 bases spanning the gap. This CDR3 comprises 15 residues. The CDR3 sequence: CASSLGRSSYNEQFF. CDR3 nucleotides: TGTGCCAGCAGCCTCGGGAGAAGCTCCTACAATGAGCAGTTCTTC.

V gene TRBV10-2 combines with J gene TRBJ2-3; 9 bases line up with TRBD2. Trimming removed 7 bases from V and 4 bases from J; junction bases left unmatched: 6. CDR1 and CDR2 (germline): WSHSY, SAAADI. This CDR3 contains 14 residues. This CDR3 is CASTAGGQADTQYF. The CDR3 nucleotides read TGCGCCAGCACCGCGGGGGGGCAGGCAGATACGCAGTATTTT.

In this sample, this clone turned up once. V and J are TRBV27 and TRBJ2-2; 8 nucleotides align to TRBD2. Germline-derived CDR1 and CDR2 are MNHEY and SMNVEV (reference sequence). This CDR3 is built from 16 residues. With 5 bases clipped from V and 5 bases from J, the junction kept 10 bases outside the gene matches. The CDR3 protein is CASSGNSGIATGELFF. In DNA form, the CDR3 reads TGTGCCAGCAGTGGAAATAGCGGGATCGCTACCGGGGAGCTGTTTTTT.

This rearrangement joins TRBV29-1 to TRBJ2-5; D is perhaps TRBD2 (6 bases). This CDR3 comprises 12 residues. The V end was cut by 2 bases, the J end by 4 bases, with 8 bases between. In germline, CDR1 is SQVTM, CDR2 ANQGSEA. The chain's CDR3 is CSVEMGGETQYF. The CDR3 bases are TGCAGCGTTGAAATGGGGGGAGAGACCCAGTACTTC.

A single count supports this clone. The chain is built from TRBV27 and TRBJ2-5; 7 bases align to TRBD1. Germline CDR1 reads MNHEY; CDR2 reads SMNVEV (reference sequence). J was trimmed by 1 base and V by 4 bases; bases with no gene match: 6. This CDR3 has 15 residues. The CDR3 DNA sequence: TGTGCCAGCAGTTCCCTAAGGGGGCCCCAAGAGACCCAGTACTTC. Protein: CASSSLRGPQETQYF.

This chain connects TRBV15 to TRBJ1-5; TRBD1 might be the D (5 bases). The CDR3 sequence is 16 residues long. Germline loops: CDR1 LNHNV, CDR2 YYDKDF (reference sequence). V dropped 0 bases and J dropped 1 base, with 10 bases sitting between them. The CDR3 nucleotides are TGTGCCACCAGCAGAGATCGGGGGGGGAGCAATCAGCCCCAGCATTTT. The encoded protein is CATSRDRGGSNQPQHF.

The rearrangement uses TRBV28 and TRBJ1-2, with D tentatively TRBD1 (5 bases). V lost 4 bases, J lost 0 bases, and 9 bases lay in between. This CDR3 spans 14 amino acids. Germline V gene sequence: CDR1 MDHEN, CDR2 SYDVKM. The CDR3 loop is CASSSAGANYGYTF. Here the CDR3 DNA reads TGTGCCAGCAGTTCTGCGGGGGCTAACTATGGCTACACCTTC.

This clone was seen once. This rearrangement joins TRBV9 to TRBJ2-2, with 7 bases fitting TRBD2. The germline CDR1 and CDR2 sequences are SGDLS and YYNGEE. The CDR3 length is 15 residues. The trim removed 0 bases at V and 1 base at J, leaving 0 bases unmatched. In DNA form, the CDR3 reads TGTGCCAGCAGCGTAGCTAGCGGGAACACCGGGGAGCTGTTTTTT. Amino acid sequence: CASSVASGNTGELFF.

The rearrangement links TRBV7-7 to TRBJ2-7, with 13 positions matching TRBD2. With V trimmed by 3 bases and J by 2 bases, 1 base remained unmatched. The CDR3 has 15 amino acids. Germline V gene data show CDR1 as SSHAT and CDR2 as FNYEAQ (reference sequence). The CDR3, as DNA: TGTGCCAGCAGCTTGGGACTAGCGGGACCCTACGAGCAGTACTTC. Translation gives CASSLGLAGPYEQYF.

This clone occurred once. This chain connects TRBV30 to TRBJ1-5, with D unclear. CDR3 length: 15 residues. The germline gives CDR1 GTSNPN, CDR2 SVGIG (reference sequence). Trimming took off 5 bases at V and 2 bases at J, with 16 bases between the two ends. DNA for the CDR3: TGTGCCTGGGCCCGTGGTTTGGAGGGCAATCAGCCCCAGCATTTT. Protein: CAWARGLEGNQPQHF. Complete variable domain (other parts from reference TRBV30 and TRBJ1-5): SQTIHQWPATLVQPVGSPLSLECTVEGTSNPNLYWYRQAAGRGLQLLFYSVGIGQISSEVPQNLSASRPQDRQFILSSKKLLLSDSGFYLCAWARGLEGNQPQHFGDGTRLSIL.

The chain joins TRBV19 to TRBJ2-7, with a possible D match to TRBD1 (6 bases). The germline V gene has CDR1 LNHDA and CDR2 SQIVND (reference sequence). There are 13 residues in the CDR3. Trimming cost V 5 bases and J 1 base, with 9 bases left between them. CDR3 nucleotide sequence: TGTGCCAGTAGTCAGGGGTTTTCCTACGAGCAGTACTTC. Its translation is CASSQGFSYEQYF.

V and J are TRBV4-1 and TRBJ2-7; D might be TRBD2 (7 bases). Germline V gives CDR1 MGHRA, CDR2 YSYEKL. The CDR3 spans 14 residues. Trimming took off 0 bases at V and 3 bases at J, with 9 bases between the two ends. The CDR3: CASSQDRGGYEQYF. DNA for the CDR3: TGCGCCAGCAGCCAAGATAGGGGGGGCTACGAGCAGTACTTC.

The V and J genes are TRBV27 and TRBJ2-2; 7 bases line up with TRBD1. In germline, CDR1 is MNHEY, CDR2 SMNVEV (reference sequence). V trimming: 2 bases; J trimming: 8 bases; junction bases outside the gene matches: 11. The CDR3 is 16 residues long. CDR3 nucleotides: TGTGCCAGCAGTTTAATATACGTCACAGGGGATGGGGAGCTGTTTTTT. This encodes CASSLIYVTGDGELFF.

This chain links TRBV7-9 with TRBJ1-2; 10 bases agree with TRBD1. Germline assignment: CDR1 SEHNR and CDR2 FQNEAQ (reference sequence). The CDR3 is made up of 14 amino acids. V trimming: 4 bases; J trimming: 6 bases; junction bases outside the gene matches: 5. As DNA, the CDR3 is TGTGCCAGCAGCTCGACAGGGGGCTTGGATGGCTACACCTTC. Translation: CASSSTGGLDGYTF. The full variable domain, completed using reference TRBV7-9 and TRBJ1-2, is DTGVSQNPRHKITKRGQNVTFRCDPISEHNRLYWYRQTLGQGPEFLTYFQNEAQLEKSRLLSDRFSAERPKGSFSTLEIQRTEQGDSAMYLCASSSTGGLDGYTFGSGTRLTVV.

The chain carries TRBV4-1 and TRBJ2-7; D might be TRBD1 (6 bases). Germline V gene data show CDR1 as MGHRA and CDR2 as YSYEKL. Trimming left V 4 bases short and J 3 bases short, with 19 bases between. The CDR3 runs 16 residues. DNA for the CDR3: TGCGCCAGCAGCCGCTTGATCACAGGGAGCCGCTACGAGCAGTACTTC. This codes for CASSRLITGSRYEQYF.

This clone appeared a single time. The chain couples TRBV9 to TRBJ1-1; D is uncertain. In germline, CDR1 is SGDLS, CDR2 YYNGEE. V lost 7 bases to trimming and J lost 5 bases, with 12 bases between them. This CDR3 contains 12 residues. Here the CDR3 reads CASAGGKTEAFF. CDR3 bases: TGTGCCAGCGCCGGAGGAAAAACTGAAGCTTTCTTT. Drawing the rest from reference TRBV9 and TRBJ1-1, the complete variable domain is DSGVTQTPKHLITATGQRVTLRCSPRSGDLSVYWYQQSLDQGLQFLIQYYNGEERAKGNILERFSAQQFPDLHSELNLSSLELGDSALYFCASAGGKTEAFFGQGTRLTVV.

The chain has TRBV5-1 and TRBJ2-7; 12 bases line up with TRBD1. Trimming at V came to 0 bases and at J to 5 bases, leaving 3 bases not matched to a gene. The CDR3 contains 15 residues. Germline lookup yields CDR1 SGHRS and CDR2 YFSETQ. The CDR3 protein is CASSLDGTGGDEQYF. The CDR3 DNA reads TGCGCCAGCAGCTTGGATGGGACAGGGGGCGACGAGCAGTACTTC.

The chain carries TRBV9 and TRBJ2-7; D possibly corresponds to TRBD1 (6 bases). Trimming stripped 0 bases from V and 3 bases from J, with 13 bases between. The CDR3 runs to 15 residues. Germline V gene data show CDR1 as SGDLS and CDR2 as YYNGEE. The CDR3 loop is CASSVEGQPNYEQYF. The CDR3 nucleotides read TGTGCCAGCAGCGTAGAGGGACAACCCAACTACGAGCAGTACTTC.